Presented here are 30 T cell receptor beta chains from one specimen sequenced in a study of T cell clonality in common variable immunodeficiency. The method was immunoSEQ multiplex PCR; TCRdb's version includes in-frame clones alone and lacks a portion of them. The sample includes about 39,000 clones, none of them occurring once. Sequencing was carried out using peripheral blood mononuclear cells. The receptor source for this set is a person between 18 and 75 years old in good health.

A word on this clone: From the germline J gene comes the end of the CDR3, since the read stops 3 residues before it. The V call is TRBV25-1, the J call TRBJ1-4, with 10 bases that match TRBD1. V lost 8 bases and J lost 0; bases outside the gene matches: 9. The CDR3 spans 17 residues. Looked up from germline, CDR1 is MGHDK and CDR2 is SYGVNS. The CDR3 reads CASRKWDRGATNEKLFF. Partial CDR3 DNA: TGTGCCAGCCGAAAATGGGACAGGGGTGCAACTAATGAAAAA.

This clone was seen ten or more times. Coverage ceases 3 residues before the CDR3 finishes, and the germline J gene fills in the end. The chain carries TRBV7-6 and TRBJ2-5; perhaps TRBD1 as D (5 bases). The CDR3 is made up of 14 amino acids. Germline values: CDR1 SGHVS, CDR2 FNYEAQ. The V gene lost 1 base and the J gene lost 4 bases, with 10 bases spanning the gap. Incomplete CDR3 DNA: TGTGCCAGCAGCTTAGAGGGGAAAGGAGAGACC. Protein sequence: CASSLEGKGET. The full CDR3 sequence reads CASSLEGKGETQYF.

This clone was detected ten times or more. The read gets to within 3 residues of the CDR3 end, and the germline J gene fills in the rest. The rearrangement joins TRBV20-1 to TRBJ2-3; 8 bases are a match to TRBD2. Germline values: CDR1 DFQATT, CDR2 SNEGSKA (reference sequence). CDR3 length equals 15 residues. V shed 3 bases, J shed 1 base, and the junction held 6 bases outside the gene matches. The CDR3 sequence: CSASELAGRTDTQYF. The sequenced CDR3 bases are TGCAGTGCTAGCGAGCTAGCGGGCCGCACAGATACG.

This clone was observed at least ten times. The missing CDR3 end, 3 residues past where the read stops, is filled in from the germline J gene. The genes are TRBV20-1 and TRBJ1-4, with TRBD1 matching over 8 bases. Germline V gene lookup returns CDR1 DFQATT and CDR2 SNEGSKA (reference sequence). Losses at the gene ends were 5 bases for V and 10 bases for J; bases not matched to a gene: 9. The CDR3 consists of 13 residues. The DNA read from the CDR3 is TGCAGTGCTCCTAGACAGGGGACGGCAAAA. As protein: CSAPRQGTAK. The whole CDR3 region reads CSAPRQGTAKLFF.

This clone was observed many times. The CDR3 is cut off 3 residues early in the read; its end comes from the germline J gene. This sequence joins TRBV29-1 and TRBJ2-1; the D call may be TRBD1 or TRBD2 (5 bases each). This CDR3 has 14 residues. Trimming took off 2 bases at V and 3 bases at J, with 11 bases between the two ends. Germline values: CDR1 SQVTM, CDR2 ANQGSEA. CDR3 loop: CSVERGVGYNEQFF. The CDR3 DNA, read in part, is TGCAGCGTTGAAAGGGGAGTGGGCTACAATGAG.

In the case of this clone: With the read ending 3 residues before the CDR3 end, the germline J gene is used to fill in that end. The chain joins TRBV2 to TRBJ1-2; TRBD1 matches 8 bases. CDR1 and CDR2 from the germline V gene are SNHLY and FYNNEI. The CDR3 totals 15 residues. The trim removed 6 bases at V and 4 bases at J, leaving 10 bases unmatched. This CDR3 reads CASSEAGTGLYGYTF. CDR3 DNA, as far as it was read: TGTGCCAGCAGCGAGGCCGGGACAGGCCTCTATGGC.

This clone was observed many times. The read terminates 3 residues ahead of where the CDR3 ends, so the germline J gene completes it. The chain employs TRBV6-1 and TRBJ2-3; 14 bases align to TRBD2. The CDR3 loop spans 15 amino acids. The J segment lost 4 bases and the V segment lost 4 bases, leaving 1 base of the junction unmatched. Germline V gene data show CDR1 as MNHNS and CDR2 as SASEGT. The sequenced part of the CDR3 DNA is TGTGCCAGCAGTGGACTAGCGGGAGGGCCAGATACG. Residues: CASSGLAGGPDT. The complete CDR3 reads CASSGLAGGPDTQYF.

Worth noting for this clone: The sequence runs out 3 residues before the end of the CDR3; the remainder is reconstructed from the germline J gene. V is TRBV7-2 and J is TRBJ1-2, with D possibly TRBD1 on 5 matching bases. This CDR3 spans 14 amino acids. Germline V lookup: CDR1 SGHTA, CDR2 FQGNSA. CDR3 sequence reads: CASSNLGVGYDYTF. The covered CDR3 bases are TGTGCCAGCAGCAATCTAGGGGTCGGCTACGAC.

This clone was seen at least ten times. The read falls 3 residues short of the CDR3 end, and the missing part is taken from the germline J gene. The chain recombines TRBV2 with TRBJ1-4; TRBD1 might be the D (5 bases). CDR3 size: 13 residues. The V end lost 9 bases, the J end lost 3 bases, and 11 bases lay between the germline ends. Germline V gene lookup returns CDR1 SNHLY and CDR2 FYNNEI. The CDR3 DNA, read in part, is TGTGCCAGTTTACAGGCTCCTAATGAAAAA. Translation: CASLQAPNEK. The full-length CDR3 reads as CASLQAPNEKLFF.

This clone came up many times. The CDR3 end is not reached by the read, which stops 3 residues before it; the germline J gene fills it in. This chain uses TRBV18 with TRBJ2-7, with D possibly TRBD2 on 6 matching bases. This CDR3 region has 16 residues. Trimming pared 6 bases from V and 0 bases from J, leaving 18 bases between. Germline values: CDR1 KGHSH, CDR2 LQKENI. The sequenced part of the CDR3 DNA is TGTGCCAGCTCGCCGACGACTAGTGCGAGCTCCTACGAG. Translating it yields CASSPTTSASSYE. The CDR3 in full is CASSPTTSASSYEQYF.

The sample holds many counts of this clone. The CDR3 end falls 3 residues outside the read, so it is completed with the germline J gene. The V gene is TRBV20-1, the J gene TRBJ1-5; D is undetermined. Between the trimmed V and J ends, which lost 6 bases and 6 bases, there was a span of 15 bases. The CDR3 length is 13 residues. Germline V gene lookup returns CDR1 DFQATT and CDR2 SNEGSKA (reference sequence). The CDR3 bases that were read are TGCAGTGCGAGCGGCGGGGATGGTCAGCCC. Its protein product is CSASGGDGQP. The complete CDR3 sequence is CSASGGDGQPQHF.

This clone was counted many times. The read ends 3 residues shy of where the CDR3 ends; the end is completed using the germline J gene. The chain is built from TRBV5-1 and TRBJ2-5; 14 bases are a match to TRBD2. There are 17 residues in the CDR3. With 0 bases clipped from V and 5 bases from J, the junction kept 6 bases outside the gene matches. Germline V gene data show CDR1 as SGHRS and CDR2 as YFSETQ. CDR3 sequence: CASSLEGRTSGGETQYF. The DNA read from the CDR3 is TGCGCCAGCAGCTTGGAAGGGCGGACTAGCGGGGGGGAGACC.

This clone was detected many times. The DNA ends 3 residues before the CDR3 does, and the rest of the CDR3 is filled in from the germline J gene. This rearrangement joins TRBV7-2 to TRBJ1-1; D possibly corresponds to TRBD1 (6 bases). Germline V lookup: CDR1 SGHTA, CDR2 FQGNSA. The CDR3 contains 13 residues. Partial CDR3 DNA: TGTGCCAGCAGCAACCCCGAGGGGGGGCAA. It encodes CASSNPEGGQ. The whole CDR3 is CASSNPEGGQAFF.

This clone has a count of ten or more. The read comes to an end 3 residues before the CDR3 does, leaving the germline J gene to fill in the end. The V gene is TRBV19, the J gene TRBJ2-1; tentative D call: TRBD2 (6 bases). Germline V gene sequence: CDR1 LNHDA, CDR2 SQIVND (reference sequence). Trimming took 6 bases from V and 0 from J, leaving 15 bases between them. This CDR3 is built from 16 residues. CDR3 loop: CASRTPGDLSYNEQFF. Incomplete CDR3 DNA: TGTGCCAGTAGAACGCCGGGGGACCTCTCCTACAATGAG. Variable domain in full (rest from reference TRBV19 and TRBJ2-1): DGGITQSPKYLFRKEGQNVTLSCEQNLNHDAMYWYRQDPGQGLRLIYYSQIVNDFQKGDIAEGYSVSREKKESFPLTVTSAQKNPTAFYLCASRTPGDLSYNEQFFGPGTRLTVL.

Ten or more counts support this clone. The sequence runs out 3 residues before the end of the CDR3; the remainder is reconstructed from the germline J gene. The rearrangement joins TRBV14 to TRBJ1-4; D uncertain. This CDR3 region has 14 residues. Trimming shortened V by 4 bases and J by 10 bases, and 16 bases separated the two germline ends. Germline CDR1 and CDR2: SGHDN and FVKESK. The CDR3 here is CASSLGIRPGKLFF. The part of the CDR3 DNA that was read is TGTGCCAGCAGCCTCGGAATCCGCCCGGGAAAA.

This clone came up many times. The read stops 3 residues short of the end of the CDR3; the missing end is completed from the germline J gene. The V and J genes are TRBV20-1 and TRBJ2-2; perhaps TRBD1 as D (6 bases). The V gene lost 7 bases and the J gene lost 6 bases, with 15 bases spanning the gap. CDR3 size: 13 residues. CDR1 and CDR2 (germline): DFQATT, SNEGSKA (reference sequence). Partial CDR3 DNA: TGCAGTGTCCCAGGGGTCGTTGCCGGGGAG. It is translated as CSVPGVVAGE. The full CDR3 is CSVPGVVAGELFF.

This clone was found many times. The CDR3 here is CASSRGLNYGYTF. CDR3 DNA, as far as it was read: TGTGCCAGCAGTAGGGGACTAAACTATGGC. V and J are TRBV2 and TRBJ1-2; D is possibly TRBD1 (5 bases). The sequenced fragment ends 3 residues before the CDR3 boundary, so the rest is inferred from the germline J gene. The CDR3 sequence is 13 residues long. Germline V gives CDR1 SNHLY, CDR2 FYNNEI. The V and J ends lost 5 bases and 2 bases respectively, with 9 bases between them.

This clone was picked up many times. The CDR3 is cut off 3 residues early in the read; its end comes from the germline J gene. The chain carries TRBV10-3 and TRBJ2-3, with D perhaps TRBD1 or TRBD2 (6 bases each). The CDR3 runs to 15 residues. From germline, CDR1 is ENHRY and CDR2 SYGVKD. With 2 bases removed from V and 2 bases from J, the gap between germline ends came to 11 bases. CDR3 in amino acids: CAISEGGGHTDTQYF. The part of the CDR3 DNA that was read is TGTGCCATCAGTGAGGGAGGGGGTCACACAGATACG.

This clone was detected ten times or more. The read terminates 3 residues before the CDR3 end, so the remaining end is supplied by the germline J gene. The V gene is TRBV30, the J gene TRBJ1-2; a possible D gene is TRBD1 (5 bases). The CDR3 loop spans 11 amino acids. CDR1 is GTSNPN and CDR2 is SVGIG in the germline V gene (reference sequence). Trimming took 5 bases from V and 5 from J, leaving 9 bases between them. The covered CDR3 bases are TGTGCCTGGGGAGGGACTTATGGC. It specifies CAWGGTYG. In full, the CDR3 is CAWGGTYGYTF.

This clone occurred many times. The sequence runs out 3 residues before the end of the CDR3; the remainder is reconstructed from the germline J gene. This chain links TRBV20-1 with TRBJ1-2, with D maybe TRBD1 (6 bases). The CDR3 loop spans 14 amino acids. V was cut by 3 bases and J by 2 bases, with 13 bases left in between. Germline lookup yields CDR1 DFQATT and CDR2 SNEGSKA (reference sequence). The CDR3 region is CSASPRGSNYGYTF. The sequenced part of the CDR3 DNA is TGCAGTGCTAGCCCCAGGGGATCCAACTATGGC.

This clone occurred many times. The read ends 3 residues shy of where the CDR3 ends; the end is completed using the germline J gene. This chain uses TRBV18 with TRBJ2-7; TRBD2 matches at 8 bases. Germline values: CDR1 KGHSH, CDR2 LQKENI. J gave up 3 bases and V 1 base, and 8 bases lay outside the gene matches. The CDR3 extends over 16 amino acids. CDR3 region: CASSPRGGRGVYEQYF. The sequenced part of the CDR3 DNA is TGTGCCAGCTCACCACGCGGGGGGCGGGGAGTCTACGAG.

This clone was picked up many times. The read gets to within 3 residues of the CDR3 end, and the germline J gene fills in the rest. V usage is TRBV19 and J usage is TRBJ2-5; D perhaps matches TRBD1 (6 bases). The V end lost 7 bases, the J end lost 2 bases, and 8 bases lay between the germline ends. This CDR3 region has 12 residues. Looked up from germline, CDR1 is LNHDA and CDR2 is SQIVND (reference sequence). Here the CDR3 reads CASMDRQETQYF. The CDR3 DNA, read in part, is TGTGCCAGTATGGACAGACAAGAGACC.

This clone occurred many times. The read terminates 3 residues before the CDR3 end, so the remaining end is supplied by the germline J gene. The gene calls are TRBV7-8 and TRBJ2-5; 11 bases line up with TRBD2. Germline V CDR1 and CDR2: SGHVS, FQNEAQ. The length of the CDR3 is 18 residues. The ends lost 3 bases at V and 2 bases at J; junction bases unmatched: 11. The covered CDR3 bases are TGTGCCAGCAGCTTGAACCTCCCGGGACTAGCGGTACAAGAGACC. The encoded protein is CASSLNLPGLAVQET. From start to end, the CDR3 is CASSLNLPGLAVQETQYF.

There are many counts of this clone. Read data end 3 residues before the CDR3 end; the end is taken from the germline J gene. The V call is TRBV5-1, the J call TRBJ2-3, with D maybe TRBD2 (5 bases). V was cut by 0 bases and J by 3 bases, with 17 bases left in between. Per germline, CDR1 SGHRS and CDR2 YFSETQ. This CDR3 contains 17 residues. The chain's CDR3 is CASSLESPSSVTDTQYF. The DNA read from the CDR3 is TGCGCCAGCAGCTTGGAGTCCCCTAGCTCCGTTACAGATACG. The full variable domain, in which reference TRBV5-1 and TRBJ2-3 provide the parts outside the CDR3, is KAGVTQTPRYLIKTRGQQVTLSCSPISGHRSVSWYQQTPGQGLQFLFEYFSETQRNKGNFPGRFSGRQFSNSRSEMNVSTLELGDSALYLCASSLESPSSVTDTQYFGPGTRLTVL.

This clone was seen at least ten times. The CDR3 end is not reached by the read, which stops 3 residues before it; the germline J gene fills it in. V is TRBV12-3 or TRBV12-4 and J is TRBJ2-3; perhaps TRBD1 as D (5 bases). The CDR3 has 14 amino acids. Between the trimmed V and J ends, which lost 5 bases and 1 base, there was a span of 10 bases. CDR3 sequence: CASSISQGTDTQYF. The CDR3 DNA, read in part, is TGTGCCAGCAGTATTTCACAGGGCACAGATACG.

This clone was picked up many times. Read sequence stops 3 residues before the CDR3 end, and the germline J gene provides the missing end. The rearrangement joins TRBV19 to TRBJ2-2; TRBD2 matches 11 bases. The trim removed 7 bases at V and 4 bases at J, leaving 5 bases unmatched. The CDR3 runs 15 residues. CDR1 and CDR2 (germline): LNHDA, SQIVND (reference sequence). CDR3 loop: CASNGLAGPTGELFF. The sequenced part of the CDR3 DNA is TGTGCCAGTAACGGACTAGCGGGCCCCACCGGGGAG.

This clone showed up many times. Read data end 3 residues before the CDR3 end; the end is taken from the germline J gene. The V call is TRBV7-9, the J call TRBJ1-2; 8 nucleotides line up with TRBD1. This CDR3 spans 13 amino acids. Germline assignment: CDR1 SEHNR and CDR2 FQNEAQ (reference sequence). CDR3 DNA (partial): TGTGCCATCCCTAACAGGGGGGCGGGAGGC. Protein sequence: CAIPNRGAGG. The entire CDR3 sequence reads CAIPNRGAGGYTF.

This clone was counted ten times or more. This chain's CDR3 is CASSLGQNTDTQYF. The CDR3 bases that were read are TGTGCCAGCAGTTTAGGCCAGAACACAGATACG. The genes are TRBV12-3 or TRBV12-4 and TRBJ2-3, with D unresolved. The read comes to an end 3 residues before the CDR3 does, leaving the germline J gene to fill in the end. The CDR3 length is 14 residues. Trimming took off 1 base at V and 2 bases at J, with 7 bases between the two ends.

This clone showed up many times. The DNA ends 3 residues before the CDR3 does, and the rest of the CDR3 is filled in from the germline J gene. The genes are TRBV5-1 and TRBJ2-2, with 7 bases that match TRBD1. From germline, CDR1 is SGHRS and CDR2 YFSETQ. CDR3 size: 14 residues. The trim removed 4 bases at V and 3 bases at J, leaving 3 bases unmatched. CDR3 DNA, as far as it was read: TGCGCCAGCAGCCAAACAGGGGACACCGGGGAG. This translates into CASSQTGDTGE. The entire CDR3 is CASSQTGDTGELFF.

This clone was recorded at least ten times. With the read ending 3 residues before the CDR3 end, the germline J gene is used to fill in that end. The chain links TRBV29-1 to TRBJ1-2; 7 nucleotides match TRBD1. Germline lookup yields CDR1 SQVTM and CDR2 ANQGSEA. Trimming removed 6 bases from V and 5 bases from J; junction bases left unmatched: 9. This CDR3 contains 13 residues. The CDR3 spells CSVEGAGHYGYTF. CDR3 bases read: TGCAGCGTGGAGGGGGCAGGCCATTATGGC.